A single sample is the source of the 30 T cell receptor beta chains below, sequenced in a study of cytomegalovirus exposure and HLA in healthy donors. This PCR relied on a set of 60 Vbeta primers and 13 Jbeta primers. Profiling relied on immunoSEQ multiplex PCR, and the TCRdb table lists in-frame clones only, not all of them. The sample comprises more than 100,000 clones, roughly 85% of which are singletons, and approximately 1.5% rests with the top ten. The source material was PBMCs. Receptors originate from a man between 40 and 49 years old in good health and CMV-seronegative.

J is TRBJ2-5 and V is TRBV19; 8 bases are a match to TRBD1. V lost 3 bases to trimming and J lost 4 bases; unmatched junction nucleotides: 22. The CDR3 has 20 amino acids. The germline gives CDR1 LNHDA, CDR2 SQIVND (reference sequence). CDR3 sequence (DNA): TGTGCCAGTAGTATTGGAGGGCAGGGGGCCGGTCTAGGAAAAATAGAGACCCAGTACTTC. This sequence encodes CASSIGGQGAGLGKIETQYF.

This chain joins TRBV7-2 and TRBJ1-5; the match to TRBD1 covers 7 bases. The CDR3 is 16 amino acids. Germline-derived CDR1 and CDR2 are SGHTA and FQGNSA. Trimming cost V 3 bases and J 3 bases; bases outside gene matches: 8. The CDR3 DNA is TGTGCCAGCAGCTTGAGTGGGACAGTTAACAATCAGCCCCAGCATTTT. It is translated as CASSLSGTVNNQPQHF.

This sequence joins TRBV7-6 and TRBJ1-1; D remains ambiguous. Trimming removed 5 bases from V and 6 bases from J, with 16 bases in between. The CDR3 loop spans 14 amino acids. From germline, CDR1 is SGHVS and CDR2 FNYEAQ. The DNA of the CDR3 is TGTGCCAGCAGCCCGGCTCTAGTCACTGCTGAAGCTTTCTTT. This codes for CASSPALVTAEAFF.

The chain joins TRBV18 to TRBJ2-1; D is possibly TRBD1 (6 bases). The germline gives CDR1 KGHSH, CDR2 LQKENI. This CDR3 contains 16 residues. V lost 2 bases and J 0 bases, leaving 11 bases between the germline ends. For the CDR3, the DNA is TGTGCCAGCTCACCAGTCCAGGGGAGCTCCTACAATGAGCAGTTCTTC. Protein product: CASSPVQGSSYNEQFF.

This clone was observed once. The rearrangement links TRBV28 to TRBJ2-7; possibly TRBD1 for D (6 bases). The CDR3 contains 15 residues. Deletions cut 5 bases from V and 0 bases from J, with 14 bases between. The V gene's germline CDR1 is MDHEN and CDR2 SYDVKM. The CDR3 DNA reads as TGTGCCAGCAGTGCCTCCCGGACAGCCTCCTACGAGCAGTACTTC. Translation gives CASSASRTASYEQYF.

This clone was recorded only once. The chain couples TRBV29-1 to TRBJ2-2; the match to TRBD2 covers 12 bases. Trimming removed 4 bases from V and 3 bases from J; junction bases left unmatched: 6. The CDR3 is 16 residues long. CDR1 SQVTM and CDR2 ANQGSEA come from the germline V gene. The CDR3 DNA sequence: TGCAGCGTTGTTCTAGCGGGAGGGCTGTACACCGGGGAGCTGTTTTTT. Its translation: CSVVLAGGLYTGELFF.

The chain links TRBV5-1 to TRBJ1-1, with TRBD1 matching over 9 bases. Per germline, CDR1 SGHRS and CDR2 YFSETQ. The V and J ends lost 4 bases and 6 bases, in that order; junction bases with no gene match: 7. The CDR3 totals 14 residues. CDR3 DNA sequence: TGCGCCAGCAGCGCCTCGAGACAGGGGGCTGAAGCTTTCTTT. Translated: CASSASRQGAEAFF. Variable domain in full (rest from reference TRBV5-1 and TRBJ1-1): KAGVTQTPRYLIKTRGQQVTLSCSPISGHRSVSWYQQTPGQGLQFLFEYFSETQRNKGNFPGRFSGRQFSNSRSEMNVSTLELGDSALYLCASSASRQGAEAFFGQGTRLTVV.

The V call is TRBV7-9, the J call TRBJ2-1, with D perhaps TRBD2 (6 bases). V dropped 5 bases and J dropped 6 bases, with 8 bases sitting between them. CDR1 is SEHNR, CDR2 FQNEAQ, per germline (reference sequence). The CDR3 is 12 amino acids. DNA of the CDR3: TGTGCCAGCAGCCTTAGCGGCAATGAGCAGTTCTTC. Amino acids: CASSLSGNEQFF.

The chain is built from TRBV27 and TRBJ2-7, with TRBD2 matching 8 bases. The CDR3 contains 14 residues. CDR1 is MNHEY and CDR2 is SMNVEV in the germline V gene (reference sequence). V lost 4 bases and J lost 1; bases outside the gene matches: 3. This CDR3 reads CASSWERGSYEQYF. The CDR3 bases are TGTGCCAGCAGTTGGGAGCGGGGGTCCTACGAGCAGTACTTC.

This clone was detected once. V is TRBV28 and J is TRBJ1-2; tentative D call: TRBD1 (5 bases). CDR1 and CDR2 from the germline V gene are MDHEN and SYDVKM. The CDR3 totals 16 residues. Between the trimmed V and J ends, which lost 6 bases and 4 bases, there was a span of 21 bases. The CDR3 loop reads CASSPPPTRVSYGYTF. The CDR3 nucleotides are TGTGCCAGCAGCCCCCCACCGACCAGGGTTTCCTATGGCTACACCTTC.

The V and J genes are TRBV5-1 and TRBJ2-3, with 8 bases lining up with TRBD2. Germline CDR1 is SGHRS and CDR2 is YFSETQ. The CDR3 totals 15 residues. After removal of 2 bases from V and 0 bases from J, the junction contained 2 bases not matched to a gene. CDR3 amino acids: CASSFGGGSTDTQYF. The CDR3 nucleotides read TGCGCCAGCAGCTTCGGGGGGGGAAGCACAGATACGCAGTATTTT.

This chain links TRBV15 with TRBJ1-1; 7 nucleotides align to TRBD1. Germline-derived CDR1 and CDR2 are LNHNV and YYDKDF (reference sequence). J gave up 4 bases and V 3 bases, and 11 bases lay outside the gene matches. The CDR3 covers 16 residues. CDR3 sequence: CATSRDITGVGTEAFF. CDR3 DNA: TGTGCCACCAGCAGGGATATTACAGGGGTTGGCACTGAAGCTTTCTTT.

The chain carries TRBV30 and TRBJ2-1, with 8 nucleotides matching TRBD1. The CDR3 has 13 amino acids. V shed 2 bases, J shed 4 bases, and the junction held 1 base outside the gene matches. The germline V gene encodes CDR1 GTSNPN and CDR2 SVGIG (reference sequence). CDR3 in amino acids: CAWSTGGYNEQFF. CDR3 nucleotide sequence: TGTGCCTGGAGTACAGGGGGGTACAATGAGCAGTTCTTC.

The chain recombines TRBV4-3 with TRBJ1-2; 9 bases are shared with TRBD1. The CDR3 extends over 14 amino acids. J lost 6 bases, V lost 3 bases, and 5 bases had no gene match. Germline CDR1 is LGHNA and CDR2 is YSLEER. The CDR3 region is CASSQSRDRDGYTF. CDR3 sequence (DNA): TGCGCCAGCAGCCAGTCCCGGGACAGGGATGGCTACACCTTC.

The J gene is TRBJ2-7, the V gene TRBV2; tentative D call: TRBD1 (7 bases). Germline CDR1 SNHLY, CDR2 FYNNEI. V lost 8 bases and J 7 bases, leaving 12 bases between the germline ends. The CDR3 has 11 residues. CDR3 residues: CASGGGGEQYF. The CDR3 region has the DNA TGTGCCAGCGGAGGGGGCGGGGAGCAGTACTTC.

The chain carries TRBV28 and TRBJ1-3; D gene ambiguous. Deletions cut 6 bases from V and 0 bases from J, with 12 bases between. There are 15 residues in the CDR3. Per the germline V gene, CDR1 is MDHEN and CDR2 is SYDVKM. The CDR3 DNA sequence: TGTGCCAGCAGCCTCCTGGAGCGCTCTGGAAACACCATATATTTT. As protein: CASSLLERSGNTIYF.

About this clone itself: Its ends do not fully match the called genes, so a read error is possible. The chain has TRBV7-7 and TRBJ1-4; 7 bases align to TRBD1. The germline gives CDR1 SSHAT, CDR2 FNYEAQ (reference sequence). The CDR3 runs 13 residues. CDR3 sequence: CASSVGTDEKLFF. In DNA, the CDR3 is TGTGCTAGCAGCGTTGGGACAGATGAAAAACTGTTTTTT.

The gene calls are TRBV9 and TRBJ1-4; 9 bases fit TRBD1. The CDR3 sequence is 16 residues long. V was clipped by 4 bases and J by 2 bases; unmatched bases: 6. Germline lookup yields CDR1 SGDLS and CDR2 YYNGEE. The CDR3 protein is CASSPRDRVTNEKLFF. In DNA, the CDR3 is TGTGCCAGCAGCCCACGGGACAGGGTCACTAATGAAAAACTGTTTTTT.

The rearrangement uses TRBV7-8 and TRBJ1-5; weak D call: TRBD1 (6 bases). The CDR3 extends over 16 amino acids. Trimming shortened V by 5 bases and J by 4 bases, and 18 bases separated the two germline ends. The germline CDR1 and CDR2 sequences are SGHVS and FQNEAQ. CDR3 in DNA: TGTGCCAGCAGCCGTACACCAGGGGAGGGTAATCAGCCCCAGCATTTT. It is translated as CASSRTPGEGNQPQHF. Variable domain in full (rest from reference TRBV7-8 and TRBJ1-5): GAGVSQSPRYKVAKRGQDVALRCDPISGHVSLFWYQQALGQGPEFLTYFQNEAQLDKSGLPSDRFFAERPEGSVSTLKIQRTQQEDSAVYLCASSRTPGEGNQPQHFGDGTRLSIL.

The rearrangement links TRBV14 to TRBJ1-2; D is perhaps TRBD1 (6 bases). The CDR3 length is 17 residues. V lost 2 bases and J 4 bases, leaving 20 bases between the germline ends. CDR1 SGHDN and CDR2 FVKESK come from the germline V gene. CDR3 sequence: CASSQSAGGHWSYGYTF. In DNA, the CDR3 is TGTGCCAGCAGCCAATCAGCGGGGGGACACTGGTCCTATGGCTACACCTTC.

The chain uses TRBV19 and TRBJ2-7; 7 positions match TRBD2. Germline trimming cut 6 bases from V and 2 bases from J; bases unmatched to any gene: 10. In germline, CDR1 is LNHDA, CDR2 SQIVND (reference sequence). The length of the CDR3 is 15 residues. The DNA of the CDR3 is TGTGCCAGTAGACGGGGAGGGACGGGACCCTACGAGCAGTACTTC. Amino acids: CASRRGGTGPYEQYF.

V usage is TRBV28 and J usage is TRBJ2-5; no reliable D call. The CDR3 spans 11 residues. The germline V and J ends were trimmed by 6 bases and 3 bases, with 5 bases remaining between them. Germline loops: CDR1 MDHEN, CDR2 SYDVKM. DNA of the CDR3: TGTGCCAGCAGATCGGAAGAGACCCAGTACTTC. Translated, it gives CASRSEETQYF.

This clone was detected a few times. J is TRBJ2-7 and V is TRBV6-4; D might be TRBD1 (6 bases). V shed 9 bases and J shed 6 bases, with 15 bases lying between them. The CDR3 runs to 12 residues. The germline gives CDR1 MRHNA, CDR2 SNTAGT. The CDR3 loop is CARIYRVTEQYF. The CDR3, as DNA: TGTGCCAGAATATACAGGGTAACCGAGCAGTACTTC.

The CDR3 region has the DNA TGTGCCAGTAGTTCCCGACAGGGCTCAAGGGCCGGGGAGCTGTTTTTT. It encodes CASSSRQGSRAGELFF. The genes are TRBV19 and TRBJ2-2; TRBD1 matches at 7 bases. The V segment lost 5 bases and the J segment 6 bases; nucleotides outside the gene matches: 12. This CDR3 region has 16 residues. The germline V gene encodes CDR1 LNHDA and CDR2 SQIVND (reference sequence).

This chain connects TRBV7-2 to TRBJ2-2, with D possibly TRBD2 on 5 matching bases. The CDR3 length is 17 residues. Trimming cost V 5 bases and J 0 bases, with 16 bases left between them. Germline V gives CDR1 SGHTA, CDR2 FQGNSA. CDR3 amino acids: CASSPPGIDPNTGELFF. Here the CDR3 DNA reads TGTGCCAGCAGCCCCCCGGGAATTGATCCGAACACCGGGGAGCTGTTTTTT.

The CDR3: CASSLEGRRSSYNEQFF. CDR3 DNA sequence: TGTGCCAGCAGCTTAGAAGGTCGACGGAGCTCCTACAATGAGCAGTTCTTC. The J gene is TRBJ2-1, the V gene TRBV13; D uncertain. Germline CDR1 is PRHDT and CDR2 is FYEKMQ (reference sequence). The CDR3 contains 17 residues. With 1 base removed from V and 0 bases from J, the gap between germline ends came to 13 bases.

The chain employs TRBV7-2 and TRBJ1-1; a possible D gene is TRBD1 (6 bases). CDR1 SGHTA and CDR2 FQGNSA come from the germline V gene. V was trimmed by 4 bases and J by 4 bases, leaving 16 bases between them. The length of the CDR3 is 15 residues. The CDR3 coding sequence is TGTGCCAGCAGCTCTGGGGTGAACAGGGTCACTGAAGCTTTCTTT. Its translation: CASSSGVNRVTEAFF.

The gene calls are TRBV27 and TRBJ2-2; 13 nucleotides agree with TRBD2. V lost 5 bases to trimming and J lost 0 bases; unmatched junction nucleotides: 15. CDR1 and CDR2 (germline): MNHEY, SMNVEV (reference sequence). The CDR3 length is 21 residues. This CDR3 reads CASSPRGPGLAGIPNTGELFF. CDR3 DNA sequence: TGTGCCAGCAGTCCCCGGGGTCCGGGACTAGCGGGGATCCCGAACACCGGGGAGCTGTTTTTT.

This chain connects TRBV4-3 to TRBJ2-5; D unclear. The germline V gene encodes CDR1 LGHNA and CDR2 YSLEER. The ends were cut back, 0 bases at V and 5 bases at J, with 10 bases in the middle. This CDR3 comprises 14 residues. The CDR3 reads CASSQENSRETQYF. In DNA form, the CDR3 reads TGCGCCAGCAGCCAAGAAAACTCCCGGGAGACCCAGTACTTC.

The chain employs TRBV2 and TRBJ2-3, with TRBD2 matching 16 bases. The CDR3 is made up of 18 amino acids. CDR1 is SNHLY, CDR2 FYNNEI, per germline. The junction had 11 bases not matched to a gene; V was cut back by 8 bases and J by 3 bases. CDR3 sequence (DNA): TGTGCCAGCTGGGGACTAGCGGGAGGGGTGGGGAGGACAGATACGCAGTATTTT. This codes for CASWGLAGGVGRTDTQYF.